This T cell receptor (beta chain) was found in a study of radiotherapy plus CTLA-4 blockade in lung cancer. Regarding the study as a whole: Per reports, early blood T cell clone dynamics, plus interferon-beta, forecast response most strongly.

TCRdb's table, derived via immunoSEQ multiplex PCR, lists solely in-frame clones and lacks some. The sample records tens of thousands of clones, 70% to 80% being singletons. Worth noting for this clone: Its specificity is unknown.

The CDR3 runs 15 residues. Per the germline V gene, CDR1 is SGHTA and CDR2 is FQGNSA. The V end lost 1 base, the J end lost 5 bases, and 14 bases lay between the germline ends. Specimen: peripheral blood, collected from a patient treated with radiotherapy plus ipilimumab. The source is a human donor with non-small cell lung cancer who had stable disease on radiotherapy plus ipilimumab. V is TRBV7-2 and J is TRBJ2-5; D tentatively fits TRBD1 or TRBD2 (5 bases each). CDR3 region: CASSLGGPWGETQYF. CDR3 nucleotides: TGTGCCAGCAGCTTAGGTGGACCCTGGGGGGAGACCCAGTACTTC.